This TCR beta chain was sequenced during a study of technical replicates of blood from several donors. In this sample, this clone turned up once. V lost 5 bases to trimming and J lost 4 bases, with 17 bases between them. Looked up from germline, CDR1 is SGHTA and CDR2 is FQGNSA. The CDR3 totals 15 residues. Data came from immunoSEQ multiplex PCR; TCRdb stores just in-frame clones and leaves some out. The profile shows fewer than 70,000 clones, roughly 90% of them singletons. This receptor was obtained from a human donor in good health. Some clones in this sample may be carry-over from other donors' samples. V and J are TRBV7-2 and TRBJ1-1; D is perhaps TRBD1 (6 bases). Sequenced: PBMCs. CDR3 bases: TGTGCCAGCAGCCCCGACTGGGGAGGGGGCACTGAAGCTTTCTTT. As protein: CASSPDWGGGTEAFF. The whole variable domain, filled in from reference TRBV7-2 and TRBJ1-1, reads GAGVSQSPSNKVTEKGKDVELRCDPISGHTALYWYRQSLGQGLEFLIYFQGNSAPDKSGLPSDRFSAERTGGSVSTLTIQRTQQEDSAVYLCASSPDWGGGTEAFFGQGTRLTVV.